This T cell receptor beta chain was sequenced during a study of breast tumors, draining lymph nodes, adjacent tissues. General study findings and limits: That most tumor T cells come from lymph nodes remained unproven. The data were judged consistent with most tumor T cells coming from lymph node and expanding in tumor. Tumor and nontumor repertoires were significantly more similar in luminal-like than in basal-like breast cancer. Tumors had less TCR diversity than lymph nodes, more than nontumor tissue.

Samples came from axillary lymph nodes draining the breast cancer. There are many counts of this clonotype. Its matching antigen is unknown. A junction end diverges from the germline sequence, so it may reflect a read error. TCRdb reprocessed the multiplex PCR reads with MiXCR, giving one entry per CDR3 protein. This table has about 140,000 distinct CDR3 sequences, 30% to 35% appearing once. The CDR3 consists of 15 residues. The germline V gene has CDR1 SGHDT and CDR2 YYEEEE. This sequence was found in a female donor with breast cancer. Some clones in this sample may be carry-over from other donors' samples. The sequenced material came from axillary lymph node tissue. The chain joins TRBV5-6 to TRBJ1-2; D is possibly TRBD1 (5 bases). The chain's CDR3 is CASSSTEEGYYGCTF. Written as DNA, the CDR3 is TGTGCCAGCAGCTCCACAGAAGAGGGGTACTATGGCTGCACCTTC.